Below, 28 T cell receptor beta chains from the same sample are listed, as sequenced in a study of T cell clusters in autoimmune cytopenias. TRB rearrangements were amplified by touch-down multiplex PCR with mixed TRB-A/B primers. TCRdb re-called the multiplex PCR reads and catalogs CDR3 proteins one per entry, DNA excluded. This sample's table has around 7,800 distinct CDR3 sequences. TRB amplification used approximately 250 ng of peripheral blood genomic DNA. Material: peripheral blood. These receptors all come from a human donor with an autoimmune cytopenia or autoimmune hepatitis (not recorded which).

The gene calls are TRBV10-3 and TRBJ1-5; TCRdb picks TRBD1, but there is no DNA to check that call. CDR3 length equals 15 residues. Germline V gene sequence: CDR1 ENHRY, CDR2 SYGVKD. This CDR3 is CAIRGGDRGDQPQHF.

This clonotype is identified as medium-sized from frequency. The chain has TRBV11-1 and TRBJ2-7; the D call of TRBD1 rests on TCRdb alone, since no DNA is present to check it. Germline loops: CDR1 SGHAT, CDR2 FQDESV (reference sequence). This CDR3 has 14 residues. This CDR3 is CASSTQGQLYEQYF.

CDR3: CASSLVLGLDGQYF. The rearrangement uses TRBV28 and TRBJ2-3. The CDR3 spans 14 residues. Per the germline V gene, CDR1 is MDHEN and CDR2 is SYDVKM.

Frequency places this clonotype as medium-sized. This chain links TRBV11-2 with TRBJ2-2. The CDR3 totals 14 residues. In germline, CDR1 is SGHAT, CDR2 FQNNGV. CDR3 region: CASSFDPNTGELFF.

This clonotype is identified as medium-sized from frequency. The chain links TRBV20-1 to TRBJ1-1. CDR1 and CDR2 (germline): DFQATT, SNEGSKA (reference sequence). CDR3 length: 14 amino acids. The CDR3 here is CSARQAVVGTEAFF.

This clonotype is labeled medium-sized based on frequency. The chain employs TRBV27 and TRBJ2-7; TCRdb proposes TRBD1, but this gene call is untestable without DNA. CDR3 length equals 12 residues. Germline V lookup: CDR1 MNHEY, CDR2 SMNVEV (reference sequence). The CDR3 loop is CASSPRGGGQYF.

The chain carries TRBV11-2 and TRBJ2-3; TCRdb's D call, TRBD1, is unchecked because there is no DNA. CDR3 length: 13 amino acids. Germline V gene lookup returns CDR1 SGHAT and CDR2 FQNNGV. CDR3: CASSLPLTDTQYF.

The V call is TRBV27, the J call TRBJ2-1; there is no DNA to check the TCRdb D call of TRBD2. The germline V gene encodes CDR1 MNHEY and CDR2 SMNVEV (reference sequence). The CDR3 has 15 residues. CDR3: CASTLGGTALSEQFF.

This clonotype registers medium-sized by frequency. The rearrangement links TRBV27 to TRBJ2-7; with no DNA, the TCRdb D assignment of TRBD2 cannot be verified. Germline V CDR1 and CDR2: MNHEY, SMNVEV (reference sequence). CDR3 length: 15 amino acids. The CDR3 loop reads CASSNPQRARYEQYF.

Considering frequency, this clonotype is medium-sized. CDR3 residues: CASRTGTSGRGAYEQYF. The chain combines TRBV11-2 with TRBJ2-7; TCRdb's D call, TRBD2, is unchecked because there is no DNA. Germline V gene data show CDR1 as SGHAT and CDR2 as FQNNGV. The CDR3 is made up of 17 amino acids.

This clonotype is classed as medium-sized by frequency. The chain uses TRBV30 and TRBJ1-1; the TCRdb D gene call, TRBD1, has no DNA to confirm it. CDR3 size: 12 residues. Germline V CDR1 and CDR2: GTSNPN, SVGIG (reference sequence). The CDR3 sequence is CAWGTGNTEAFF.

The rearrangement joins TRBV18 to TRBJ1-5; TCRdb lists TRBD1, though no DNA is available to test this call. The CDR3 contains 15 residues. Germline-derived CDR1 and CDR2 are KGHSH and LQKENI. CDR3 amino acids: CASSPGTFGNQPQHF.

The chain joins TRBV28 to TRBJ2-5. The germline V gene encodes CDR1 MDHEN and CDR2 SYDVKM. CDR3 length equals 11 residues. CDR3 loop: CASSQQETQYF.

This clonotype is deemed medium-sized by its frequency. The rearrangement uses TRBV19 and TRBJ1-1. Germline V lookup: CDR1 LNHDA, CDR2 SQIVND (reference sequence). This CDR3 contains 15 residues. CDR3 in amino acids: CASSITLAEGTEAFF. The entire variable domain, with the rest obtained from reference TRBV19 and TRBJ1-1, is as follows: DGGITQSPKYLFRKEGQNVTLSCEQNLNHDAMYWYRQDPGQGLRLIYYSQIVNDFQKGDIAEGYSVSREKKESFPLTVTSAQKNPTAFYLCASSITLAEGTEAFFGQGTRLTVV.

The chain is built from TRBV29-1 and TRBJ1-1. Germline V lookup: CDR1 SQVTM, CDR2 ANQGSEA. This CDR3 has 13 residues. CDR3 protein: CSVVVDLNTEAFF.

According to its frequency, this clonotype is medium-sized. The chain links TRBV18 to TRBJ1-3; TCRdb gives TRBD1 as the D gene, but with no DNA this cannot be confirmed. In germline, CDR1 is KGHSH, CDR2 LQKENI. The CDR3 has 16 residues. Here the CDR3 reads CASSPRQGAEGNTIYF.

The CDR3 here is CASSHDRGPYNEQFF. J is TRBJ2-1 and V is TRBV19; no DNA is available, so the TRBD1 call from TCRdb remains unchecked. This CDR3 region has 15 residues. Germline CDR1 and CDR2: LNHDA and SQIVND (reference sequence).

The chain combines TRBV12-3 or TRBV12-4 with TRBJ1-1. This CDR3 contains 14 residues. The CDR3 region is CATQRGVMNTEAFF.

Judged by frequency, this clonotype is medium-sized. The chain joins TRBV19 to TRBJ1-2; as DNA is missing, the TRBD1 call by TCRdb cannot be tested. Germline V gives CDR1 LNHDA, CDR2 SQIVND (reference sequence). The CDR3 runs 13 residues. This CDR3 is CASRSTGDDGYTF.

Judged by frequency, this clonotype is medium-sized. The J gene is TRBJ2-2, the V gene TRBV10-3; TCRdb gives TRBD1 as the D gene, but with no DNA this cannot be confirmed. CDR1 is ENHRY, CDR2 SYGVKD, per germline. This CDR3 is built from 13 residues. The CDR3 reads CAISAGGGGELFF.

This clonotype ranks as medium-sized in terms of frequency. The chain carries TRBV7-2 and TRBJ2-2. In germline, CDR1 is SGHTA, CDR2 FQGNSA. The CDR3 is 13 amino acids. The chain's CDR3 is CASSLESGGELFF.

The J gene is TRBJ1-4, the V gene TRBV7-9; TCRdb's D call of TRBD1 is untestable without DNA. The CDR3 spans 16 residues. The V gene's germline CDR1 is SEHNR and CDR2 FQNEAQ (reference sequence). The CDR3 loop reads CASSLLTGAPDEKLFF.

In terms of frequency, this clonotype is medium-sized. CDR3 loop: CAAKWAGRYEQYF. The chain employs TRBV6-5 and TRBJ2-7; lacking DNA, the TRBD1 call made by TCRdb goes unchecked. Germline V CDR1 and CDR2: MNHEY, SVGAGI. The CDR3 contains 13 residues.

Its frequency marks this clonotype as medium-sized (0.01 to 0.1%). The rearrangement links TRBV5-6 to TRBJ2-6; the D call from TCRdb, TRBD2, cannot be confirmed without DNA. Germline V gene data show CDR1 as SGHDT and CDR2 as YYEEEE. This CDR3 comprises 14 residues. CDR3 sequence reads: CASSYDGSYNVLTF. Using reference TRBV5-6 and TRBJ2-6 for the parts outside the CDR3, the full variable domain is DAGVTQSPTHLIKTRGQQVTLRCSPKSGHDTVSWYQQALGQGPQFIFQYYEEEERQRGNFPDRFSGHQFPNYSSELNVNALLLGDSALYLCASSYDGSYNVLTFGAGSRLTVL.

By frequency, this clonotype is medium-sized. The chain carries TRBV7-2 and TRBJ2-5; TCRdb reports TRBD2, a call that lacks DNA to check it against. There are 16 residues in the CDR3. CDR1 SGHTA and CDR2 FQGNSA come from the germline V gene. The CDR3 protein is CASSLVLAGEKETQYF.

Frequency places this clonotype as medium-sized. J is TRBJ2-7 and V is TRBV29-1; absent DNA, TCRdb's TRBD2 call cannot be checked. From germline, CDR1 is SQVTM and CDR2 ANQGSEA. The CDR3 is 17 residues long. This CDR3 is CSVGGAVRAGVSREQYF.

This clonotype is medium-sized (0.01 to 0.1%) by frequency. This chain links TRBV19 with TRBJ1-4; TCRdb picks TRBD1, but there is no DNA to check that call. The length of the CDR3 is 13 residues. Germline CDR1 and CDR2: LNHDA and SQIVND (reference sequence). CDR3 in amino acids: CASKRQGVEKLFF.

The rearrangement links TRBV20-1 to TRBJ2-7; TCRdb calls TRBD2, which cannot be checked without DNA. Germline assignment: CDR1 DFQATT and CDR2 SNEGSKA (reference sequence). CDR3 size: 14 residues. The chain's CDR3 is CSALWGGRKNEQYF.